This passage covers 19 T cell receptor beta chains from one sample sequenced in a study of blood T cell repertoires in COVID-19. Method: immunoSEQ multiplex PCR; TCRdb's copy keeps in-frame clones and lacks some. Counted here are around 200,000 clones, about three quarters occurring once; the ten biggest clones make up under 3.5%. The source material was peripheral blood. The receptors were sampled from a woman of 80 years or more with active or convalescent COVID-19.

The chain is built from TRBV4-3 and TRBJ1-2; D may be TRBD1 (6 bases). The V end was cut by 1 base, the J end by 6 bases, with 15 bases between. Germline lookup yields CDR1 LGHNA and CDR2 YSLEER. CDR3 length equals 15 residues. CDR3 DNA: TGCGCCAGCAGCCAAGGGACACAGGGACGGGATGGCTACACCTTC. It specifies CASSQGTQGRDGYTF.

V and J are TRBV28 and TRBJ1-2; weak D call: TRBD1 (6 bases). This CDR3 spans 12 amino acids. Trimming took 6 bases from V and 7 from J, leaving 12 bases between them. From germline, CDR1 is MDHEN and CDR2 SYDVKM. The CDR3 DNA sequence: TGTGCCAGCAGACTTGGACAGCGTGGCTACACCTTC. It specifies CASRLGQRGYTF.

The V call is TRBV2, the J call TRBJ1-4; D is unresolved. Deletions cut 5 bases from V and 0 bases from J, with 10 bases between. Germline V gives CDR1 SNHLY, CDR2 FYNNEI. This CDR3 comprises 15 residues. CDR3 nucleotides: TGTGCCAGCAGTTCTTTAGACACAACTAATGAAAAACTGTTTTTT. Amino acids: CASSSLDTTNEKLFF.

This chain connects TRBV20-1 to TRBJ2-5; no firm D call. Germline V gene data show CDR1 as DFQATT and CDR2 as SNEGSKA (reference sequence). The CDR3 runs to 11 residues. V lost 6 bases to trimming and J lost 5 bases, with 10 bases between them. The CDR3 sequence: CSAMLEETQYF. The DNA of the CDR3 is TGCAGTGCCATGCTGGAGGAGACCCAGTACTTC.

The rearrangement uses TRBV7-2 and TRBJ2-5; possible D gene TRBD1, 6 bases. This CDR3 comprises 15 residues. The germline gives CDR1 SGHTA, CDR2 FQGNSA. V lost 4 bases and J 5 bases, leaving 17 bases between the germline ends. CDR3 sequence reads: CASSYFPGDRETQYF. In DNA form, the CDR3 reads TGTGCCAGCAGCTACTTCCCAGGGGATCGGGAGACCCAGTACTTC.

J is TRBJ1-3 and V is TRBV6-5; no reliable D call. The CDR3 extends over 11 amino acids. Germline-derived CDR1 and CDR2 are MNHEY and SVGAGI. Trimming took off 5 bases at V and 4 bases at J, with 3 bases between the two ends. The CDR3 sequence is CASSQGNTIYF. The CDR3 DNA sequence: TGTGCCAGCAGTCAAGGAAACACCATATATTTT.

This chain links TRBV6-2 or TRBV6-3 with TRBJ2-5; 8 bases match TRBD2. Trimming removed 7 bases from V and 6 bases from J; junction bases left unmatched: 10. The V gene's germline CDR1 is MNHEY and CDR2 SVGEGT. The CDR3 length is 14 residues. CDR3 in amino acids: CASTPGGGGKTQYF. DNA of the CDR3: TGTGCCAGCACCCCCGGGGGGGGTGGGAAGACCCAGTACTTC.

This clone was seen repeatedly, ten times or more. V gene TRBV2 combines with J gene TRBJ2-1, with 7 bases identical to TRBD2. V lost 8 bases, J lost 9 bases, and 4 bases stayed unmatched. The CDR3 contains 11 residues. Germline V gives CDR1 SNHLY, CDR2 FYNNEI. This chain's CDR3 is CASVGGFEQFF. The CDR3 DNA sequence: TGTGCCAGCGTGGGGGGGTTTGAGCAGTTCTTC.

CDR3 protein: CASSSYRFANYGYTF. CDR3 nucleotide sequence: TGTGCCAGCAGTTCATACAGGTTCGCCAACTATGGCTACACCTTC. This chain links TRBV28 with TRBJ1-2; TRBD1 is a possible D gene (5 bases). The CDR3 consists of 15 residues. Deletions cut 4 bases from V and 2 bases from J, with 14 bases between. CDR1 is MDHEN, CDR2 SYDVKM, per germline.

The J gene is TRBJ2-3, the V gene TRBV5-1, with 9 bases matching TRBD1. The V gene end was trimmed by 4 bases and the J gene end by 9 bases; junction bases not matched to a gene: 9. CDR1 is SGHRS and CDR2 is YFSETQ in the germline V gene. The CDR3 extends over 14 amino acids. Here the CDR3 DNA reads TGCGCCAGCAGCGAAATAACAGGGGGCGACACGCAGTATTTT. Its protein product is CASSEITGGDTQYF. Variable domain in full (rest from reference TRBV5-1 and TRBJ2-3): KAGVTQTPRYLIKTRGQQVTLSCSPISGHRSVSWYQQTPGQGLQFLFEYFSETQRNKGNFPGRFSGRQFSNSRSEMNVSTLELGDSALYLCASSEITGGDTQYFGPGTRLTVL.

DNA for the CDR3: TGTGCCAGCAGTAGGGGGCCACCCGGCACAGATACGCAGTATTTT. This encodes CASSRGPPGTDTQYF. This chain connects TRBV6-5 to TRBJ2-3; 7 bases match TRBD1. The length of the CDR3 is 15 residues. J was trimmed by 1 base and V by 5 bases; bases with no gene match: 6. Germline CDR1 reads MNHEY; CDR2 reads SVGAGI.

V is TRBV7-2 and J is TRBJ1-5, with D possibly being TRBD1 (5 bases). With 1 base removed from V and 1 base from J, the gap between germline ends came to 5 bases. Germline V CDR1 and CDR2: SGHTA, FQGNSA. CDR3 size: 14 residues. CDR3 in DNA: TGTGCCAGCAGCTTAGGACAGAGCAATCAGCCCCAGCATTTT. It is translated as CASSLGQSNQPQHF. The variable domain in full, with the rest retrieved from reference TRBV7-2 and TRBJ1-5, is GAGVSQSPSNKVTEKGKDVELRCDPISGHTALYWYRQSLGQGLEFLIYFQGNSAPDKSGLPSDRFSAERTGGSVSTLTIQRTQQEDSAVYLCASSLGQSNQPQHFGDGTRLSIL.

This chain joins TRBV18 and TRBJ1-4, with a weak D call TRBD1 (6 bases). Germline loops: CDR1 KGHSH, CDR2 LQKENI. Between the trimmed V and J ends, which lost 6 bases and 8 bases, there was a span of 10 bases. CDR3 length: 12 amino acids. This CDR3 is CASSGAGEKLFF. The CDR3 region has the DNA TGTGCCAGCTCGGGGGCCGGGGAAAAACTGTTTTTT.

This clone was counted a few times. The chain has TRBV2 and TRBJ1-1; D is perhaps TRBD1 (6 bases). The CDR3 consists of 14 residues. Trimming took 2 bases from V and 1 from J, leaving 8 bases between them. Germline V gene data show CDR1 as SNHLY and CDR2 as FYNNEI. The CDR3 nucleotides read TGTGCCAGCAGTGAAAGGGGGTCGAACACTGAAGCTTTCTTT. Its protein is CASSERGSNTEAFF. The whole variable domain, remainder taken from reference TRBV2 and TRBJ1-1, is EPEVTQTPSHQVTQMGQEVILRCVPISNHLYFYWYRQILGQKVEFLVSFYNNEISEKSEIFDDQFSVERPDGSNFTLKIRSTKLEDSAMYFCASSERGSNTEAFFGQGTRLTVV.

In its sample, this clone was seen once. Other DNA sequences of this sample code for an identical CDR3. The gene calls are TRBV5-1 and TRBJ2-5; tentatively, D is TRBD2 (5 bases). The CDR3 is made up of 14 amino acids. Germline V lookup: CDR1 SGHRS, CDR2 YFSETQ. V was pared by 1 base and J by 1 base, with 8 bases between. CDR3 loop: CASSLNGVQETQYF. CDR3 nucleotides: TGCGCCAGCAGCTTGAACGGGGTCCAAGAGACCCAGTACTTC.

This chain joins TRBV5-1 and TRBJ1-3; 7 bases map to TRBD1. CDR3 length: 14 residues. Germline V gene sequence: CDR1 SGHRS, CDR2 YFSETQ. Trimming removed 4 bases from V and 8 bases from J; junction bases left unmatched: 9. CDR3 coding DNA: TGCGCCAGCAGCAACGACAGGGTGGGGCACACCATATATTTT. Translating gives CASSNDRVGHTIYF.

The gene calls are TRBV6-1 and TRBJ2-1; 12 nucleotides align to TRBD2. Trimming removed 2 bases from V and 9 bases from J; junction bases left unmatched: 14. This CDR3 is built from 18 residues. CDR1 MNHNS and CDR2 SASEGT come from the germline V gene. The chain's CDR3 is CASSEPPPSGGARVEQFF. CDR3 DNA sequence: TGTGCCAGCAGTGAACCCCCGCCTAGCGGGGGGGCCCGTGTTGAGCAGTTCTTC.

J is TRBJ1-6 and V is TRBV6-1; D call uncertain. The CDR3 is made up of 18 amino acids. Germline V gene lookup returns CDR1 MNHNS and CDR2 SASEGT. Trimming cost V 2 bases and J 8 bases, with 22 bases left between them. CDR3 loop: CASSEHTLASPRDSPLHF. Here the CDR3 DNA reads TGTGCCAGCAGTGAACATACCTTAGCCTCTCCCCGGGATTCACCCCTCCACTTT.

A few counts support this clone. The rearrangement joins TRBV2 to TRBJ1-5; D perhaps matches TRBD1 (6 bases). This CDR3 has 15 amino acids. With 6 bases removed from V and 1 base from J, the gap between germline ends came to 13 bases. The germline V gene has CDR1 SNHLY and CDR2 FYNNEI. The CDR3 protein is CASRHRVGSNQPQHF. The CDR3 bases are TGTGCCAGCAGACACAGGGTTGGAAGCAATCAGCCCCAGCATTTT.